This passage covers 20 T cell receptor beta chains from one sample sequenced in a study of T-cell reconstitution after alpha-beta-depleted transplantation in children. Library preparation (for TCRbeta) was performed with unique molecular identifiers. TCRdb ran MiXCR on the PCR reads and lists one entry per CDR3 protein. Here the sample spans some 75,000 distinct CDR3 sequences, approximately 7.3% being singletons. Sequencing was performed on PBMCs from the stem cell graft donor, taken from the stem cell graft. The source is a human donor who donated a stem cell graft to a child with acute lymphoblastic leukemia.

This clonotype has at least ten counts. The rearrangement uses TRBV20-1 and TRBJ2-1, with a weak D call TRBD1 (5 bases). CDR3 size: 14 residues. Trimming removed 3 bases at V and 5 bases at J, with 14 bases between. Germline V gene data show CDR1 as DFQATT and CDR2 as SNEGSKA (reference sequence). DNA for the CDR3: TGCAGTGCTAGGAAACAAGCCAGGGACAATGAGCAGTTCTTC. It yields the protein CSARKQARDNEQFF.

This clonotype occurred a few times. The chain recombines TRBV19 with TRBJ2-2, with a tentative D call TRBD1 (6 bases). Trimming cost V 6 bases and J 1 base, with 9 bases left between them. The CDR3 has 14 amino acids. Germline CDR1 LNHDA, CDR2 SQIVND (reference sequence). CDR3 region: CASSPTGNTGELFF. CDR3 nucleotide sequence: TGTGCCAGTAGCCCGACAGGGAACACCGGGGAGCTGTTTTTT.

This clonotype was seen repeatedly, ten times or more. The rearrangement joins TRBV28 to TRBJ1-5, with 8 bases aligning to TRBD1. Per germline, CDR1 MDHEN and CDR2 SYDVKM. The CDR3 totals 16 residues. Losses at the gene ends were 6 bases for V and 5 bases for J; bases not matched to a gene: 12. As DNA, the CDR3 is TGTGCCAGCAGCTCCGTGCAGGGGGCGGCCGATCAGCCCCAGCATTTT. Translation: CASSSVQGAADQPQHF.

This chain links TRBV29-1 with TRBJ2-7, with 7 bases identical to TRBD1. The CDR3 has 14 amino acids. With 2 bases clipped from V and 0 bases from J, the junction kept 4 bases outside the gene matches. Germline V gives CDR1 SQVTM, CDR2 ANQGSEA. As DNA, the CDR3 is TGCAGCGTTGAAACGACAGGGAGCTCCTACGAGCAGTACTTC. Translated: CSVETTGSSYEQYF.

This clonotype was seen a handful of times. J is TRBJ1-6 and V is TRBV7-3; TRBD1 matches 7 bases. With 8 bases clipped from V and 7 bases from J, the junction kept 5 bases outside the gene matches. The CDR3 covers 13 residues. Germline V gene data show CDR1 as SGHTA and CDR2 as FQGTGA. In nucleotides, the CDR3 is TGTGCCAGCGCAAGGGGGCTGAATTCACCCCTCCACTTT. Translated: CASARGLNSPLHF.

The chain has TRBV11-2 and TRBJ2-1, with 10 bases lining up with TRBD2. The CDR3 consists of 17 residues. J gave up 5 bases and V 5 bases, and 12 bases lay outside the gene matches. Looked up from germline, CDR1 is SGHAT and CDR2 is FQNNGV. DNA for the CDR3: TGTGCCAGCAGCCTTGGGGGTAGAACTAGCGGGAACAATGAGCAGTTCTTC. It yields the protein CASSLGGRTSGNNEQFF. Complete variable domain (other parts from reference TRBV11-2 and TRBJ2-1): EAGVAQSPRYKIIEKRQSVAFWCNPISGHATLYWYQQILGQGPKLLIQFQNNGVVDDSQLPKDRFSAERLKGVDSTLKIQPAKLEDSAVYLCASSLGGRTSGNNEQFFGPGTRLTVL.

This clonotype showed up many times. The junction departs from germline at one end; a sequencing error may be responsible. The J gene is TRBJ1-1, the V gene TRBV2; D ambiguous. Per germline, CDR1 SNHLY and CDR2 FYNNEI. This CDR3 region has 11 residues. CDR3 bases: TGTTCCAGCAGAAGAGACACTGAAGCTTTCTTT. This encodes CSSRRDTEAFF.

This clonotype was observed many times. The V gene is TRBV5-1, the J gene TRBJ1-2, with D unclear. This CDR3 has 14 residues. Germline V gene lookup returns CDR1 SGHRS and CDR2 YFSETQ. V was pared by 4 bases and J by 0 bases, with 10 bases between. This chain's CDR3 is CASSQLNANYGYTF. The CDR3 DNA reads TGCGCCAGCAGCCAGTTGAACGCTAACTATGGCTACACCTTC.

The rearrangement uses TRBV6-1 and TRBJ2-5; TRBD1 matches 8 bases. The junction had 9 bases not matched to a gene; V was cut back by 0 bases and J by 3 bases. The CDR3 sequence is 17 residues long. In germline, CDR1 is MNHNS, CDR2 SASEGT. The CDR3 nucleotides are TGTGCCAGCAGTGAAGCGAAACCAGGGGGCAGGAAAGAGACCCAGTACTTC. This gives the protein CASSEAKPGGRKETQYF.

This clonotype was observed a handful of times. V and J are TRBV19 and TRBJ2-7; TRBD2 matches 12 bases. CDR1 is LNHDA, CDR2 SQIVND, per germline (reference sequence). The CDR3 runs 15 residues. With 6 bases clipped from V and 4 bases from J, the junction kept 7 bases outside the gene matches. The CDR3 loop is CASRERTSGDYEQYF. In DNA, the CDR3 is TGTGCCAGTAGGGAGAGGACTAGCGGGGATTACGAGCAGTACTTC.

This clonotype was seen more than once but under ten times. This chain connects TRBV27 to TRBJ2-7; the D is unclear. The V end lost 8 bases, the J end lost 0 bases, and 8 bases lay between the germline ends. The CDR3 runs to 12 residues. CDR1 is MNHEY and CDR2 is SMNVEV in the germline V gene (reference sequence). The DNA for the CDR3 is TGTGCCAGCGGTGACGCCTCCTACGAGCAGTACTTC. This gives the protein CASGDASYEQYF.

In its sample, this clonotype was seen a few times. The chain couples TRBV4-2 to TRBJ2-1, with 9 bases identical to TRBD2. V shed 4 bases, J shed 6 bases, and the junction held 7 bases outside the gene matches. Germline V gene lookup returns CDR1 LGHNA and CDR2 YNFKEQ. This CDR3 spans 15 amino acids. CDR3 coding DNA: TGTGCCAGCAGCCCGATTAGCGGGAGTGGCAATGAGCAGTTCTTC. Its translation is CASSPISGSGNEQFF.

There are many counts of this clonotype. The chain is built from TRBV29-1 and TRBJ2-1, with 7 nucleotides matching TRBD2. The CDR3 is 14 amino acids. The trim removed 3 bases at V and 0 bases at J, leaving 2 bases unmatched. Germline V gives CDR1 SQVTM, CDR2 ANQGSEA. CDR3 in amino acids: CSVERESSYNEQFF. The CDR3 coding sequence is TGCAGCGTTGAGCGGGAGAGCTCCTACAATGAGCAGTTCTTC.

The table lists this clonotype with a few counts. V gene TRBV6-1 combines with J gene TRBJ2-5; TRBD1 is a possible D gene (6 bases). Germline loops: CDR1 MNHNS, CDR2 SASEGT. The ends were cut back, 6 bases at V and 4 bases at J, with 12 bases in the middle. There are 13 residues in the CDR3. The CDR3 bases are TGTGCCAGCAGACAACAGGGACCAGAGACCCAGTACTTC. This encodes CASRQQGPETQYF.

This clonotype was recorded at least ten times. This rearrangement joins TRBV9 to TRBJ2-3, with 7 bases lining up with TRBD1. Per the germline V gene, CDR1 is SGDLS and CDR2 is YYNGEE. This CDR3 is 16 amino acids long. Trimming took 2 bases from V and 2 from J; bases not matched to a gene: 8. CDR3 nucleotide sequence: TGTGCCAGCAGCGTCCATCGGGACAGACTCACAGATACGCAGTATTTT. This sequence encodes CASSVHRDRLTDTQYF.

This clonotype has at least ten counts. The genes are TRBV9 and TRBJ2-3; D is undetermined. Germline CDR1 reads SGDLS; CDR2 reads YYNGEE. The V gene lost 0 bases and the J gene lost 2 bases, with 7 bases spanning the gap. This CDR3 has 14 residues. CDR3 nucleotide sequence: TGTGCCAGCAGCGTAGCGGCTTACACAGATACGCAGTATTTT. The encoded protein is CASSVAAYTDTQYF.

The sample holds many counts of this clonotype. The chain is built from TRBV7-6 and TRBJ2-7; D could derive from TRBD1 or TRBD2 (5 bases each). Germline CDR1 and CDR2: SGHVS and FNYEAQ. Between the trimmed V and J ends, which lost 4 bases and 2 bases, there was a span of 15 bases. CDR3 size: 15 residues. This chain's CDR3 is CASSYRGLPTYEQYF. The CDR3 region has the DNA TGTGCCAGCAGCTATCGGGGCCTCCCCACCTACGAGCAGTACTTC.

This clonotype has a count of ten or more. J is TRBJ2-1 and V is TRBV19; D possibly corresponds to TRBD1 (7 bases). Looked up from germline, CDR1 is LNHDA and CDR2 is SQIVND (reference sequence). The CDR3 loop spans 15 amino acids. Trimming took 6 bases from V and 5 from J, leaving 17 bases between them. CDR3 sequence reads: CASRDYRGEDNEQFF. Here the CDR3 DNA reads TGTGCCAGTAGGGACTACAGGGGAGAGGACAATGAGCAGTTCTTC.

In this sample, this clonotype turned up many times. This chain uses TRBV5-1 with TRBJ2-3, with a possible D match to TRBD2 (5 bases). Germline V gene lookup returns CDR1 SGHRS and CDR2 YFSETQ. The CDR3 consists of 16 residues. V shed 6 bases and J shed 0 bases, with 17 bases lying between them. The CDR3 region is CASTTLLAESTDTQYF. CDR3 nucleotides: TGCGCCAGCACCACCCTCCTAGCAGAAAGCACAGATACGCAGTATTTT.

This clonotype was recorded at least ten times. The chain combines TRBV29-1 with TRBJ2-7; TRBD1 matches at 9 bases. The germline V gene encodes CDR1 SQVTM and CDR2 ANQGSEA. Trimming at V came to 6 bases and at J to 2 bases, leaving 5 bases not matched to a gene. This CDR3 has 13 residues. CDR3 DNA sequence: TGCAGCGTGAGGACAGGGGCAACCTACGAGCAGTACTTC. Its protein is CSVRTGATYEQYF.